The 15 T cell receptor beta chains below all came from one sample that was sequenced in a study of cytomegalovirus exposure and HLA in healthy donors. Primers included in the PCR were 60 Vbeta and 13 Jbeta primers. Method: immunoSEQ multiplex PCR; TCRdb's copy keeps in-frame clones and lacks some. Of fewer than 200,000 clones in the sample, almost 85% were seen once. Sequences were obtained from PBMCs. Receptors were obtained from a woman aged 50 to 60 in good health and CMV-seronegative.

CDR3 sequence reads: CASSLTGAMNTEAFF. CDR3 nucleotide sequence: TGCGCCAGCAGCCTGACAGGAGCCATGAACACTGAAGCTTTCTTT. J is TRBJ1-1 and V is TRBV5-1; D may be TRBD1 (6 bases). The CDR3 has 15 residues. Trimming shortened V by 4 bases and J by 0 bases, and 13 bases separated the two germline ends. The V gene's germline CDR1 is SGHRS and CDR2 YFSETQ. The full variable domain, its missing parts supplied by reference TRBV5-1 and TRBJ1-1, is KAGVTQTPRYLIKTRGQQVTLSCSPISGHRSVSWYQQTPGQGLQFLFEYFSETQRNKGNFPGRFSGRQFSNSRSEMNVSTLELGDSALYLCASSLTGAMNTEAFFGQGTRLTVV.

With regard to this clone: One junction end disagrees with the germline gene, perhaps due to a read error. The same CDR3 arises from other DNA sequences in this sample as well. V and J are TRBV7-8 and TRBJ1-2; D is ambiguous. CDR3 length: 16 amino acids. Germline V CDR1 and CDR2: SGHVS, FQNEAQ. The CDR3 DNA is TGTGCCAGCAGCCTAGCATCGAGCATCCGAGCCTATGGCTACACCTTC. Translating gives CASSLASSIRAYGYTF.

This chain connects TRBV9 to TRBJ2-6; weak D call: TRBD1 (6 bases). This CDR3 contains 17 residues. V was cut by 6 bases and J by 3 bases, with 19 bases left in between. Germline loops: CDR1 SGDLS, CDR2 YYNGEE. The CDR3 DNA sequence: TGTGCCAGCACCCAGGGGACGGGTGGGTTTGGGGCCAACGTCCTGACTTTC. Its translation is CASTQGTGGFGANVLTF. Drawing the rest from reference TRBV9 and TRBJ2-6, the complete variable domain is DSGVTQTPKHLITATGQRVTLRCSPRSGDLSVYWYQQSLDQGLQFLIQYYNGEERAKGNILERFSAQQFPDLHSELNLSSLELGDSALYFCASTQGTGGFGANVLTFGAGSRLTVL.

In this sample, this clone turned up a few times. The chain links TRBV28 to TRBJ1-5; D is unresolved. The germline V gene has CDR1 MDHEN and CDR2 SYDVKM. The V end was cut by 3 bases, the J end by 7 bases, with 7 bases between. The CDR3 runs 12 residues. CDR3 loop: CASSLRVQPQHF. In nucleotides, the CDR3 is TGTGCCAGCAGTTTGCGTGTACAGCCCCAGCATTTT.

The chain recombines TRBV5-1 with TRBJ1-4, with D possibly matching TRBD1 (5 bases). There are 14 residues in the CDR3. CDR1 SGHRS and CDR2 YFSETQ come from the germline V gene. Trimming took off 3 bases at V and 0 bases at J, with 6 bases between the two ends. As DNA, the CDR3 is TGCGCCAGCAGCTCGACAGCAACTAATGAAAAACTGTTTTTT. Amino acid sequence: CASSSTATNEKLFF. The whole variable domain, filled in from reference TRBV5-1 and TRBJ1-4, reads KAGVTQTPRYLIKTRGQQVTLSCSPISGHRSVSWYQQTPGQGLQFLFEYFSETQRNKGNFPGRFSGRQFSNSRSEMNVSTLELGDSALYLCASSSTATNEKLFFGSGTQLSVL.

The V and J genes are TRBV9 and TRBJ2-1, with TRBD2 matching 9 bases. Unmatched junction bases numbered 12, after V lost 0 bases and J lost 8 bases. The germline V gene has CDR1 SGDLS and CDR2 YYNGEE. The CDR3 has 17 amino acids. Written as DNA, the CDR3 is TGTGCCAGCAGCGTAGCTCGTGAAGCGGGAGGTCGGGATGAGCAGTTCTTC. It encodes CASSVAREAGGRDEQFF.

The chain combines TRBV19 with TRBJ1-1, with TRBD1 matching 10 bases. The trim removed 7 bases at V and 1 base at J, leaving 6 bases unmatched. Germline values: CDR1 LNHDA, CDR2 SQIVND (reference sequence). The CDR3 is made up of 15 amino acids. CDR3 amino acids: CASNADRGWNTEAFF. CDR3 nucleotides: TGTGCCAGTAACGCGGACAGGGGGTGGAACACTGAAGCTTTCTTT.

This chain links TRBV11-1 with TRBJ1-4, with a possible D match to TRBD1 (5 bases). The CDR3 contains 13 residues. Trimming removed 5 bases from V and 13 bases from J, with 17 bases in between. Looked up from germline, CDR1 is SGHAT and CDR2 is FQDESV (reference sequence). CDR3 in DNA: TGTGCCAGCAGCCAGGAACGGGGGATGGGACTGTTTTTT. Translated: CASSQERGMGLFF. Combining the CDR3 with reference TRBV11-1 and TRBJ1-4 gives the whole variable domain EAEVAQSPRYKITEKSQAVAFWCDPISGHATLYWYRQILGQGPELLVQFQDESVVDDSQLPKDRFSAERLKGVDSTLKIQPAELGDSAMYLCASSQERGMGLFFGSGTQLSVL.

The V and J genes are TRBV6-5 and TRBJ2-5; 9 bases are shared with TRBD1. V lost 2 bases and J lost 4; bases outside the gene matches: 2. This CDR3 region has 14 residues. Per germline, CDR1 MNHEY and CDR2 SVGAGI. DNA of the CDR3: TGTGCCAGCAGTTACACGGGACAGGGAGAGACCCAGTACTTC. Protein: CASSYTGQGETQYF.

The CDR3 region is CASSFEVAGGEQYF. CDR3 in DNA: TGTGCCAGCAGTTTTGAAGTAGCGGGAGGCGAGCAGTACTTC. The chain links TRBV27 to TRBJ2-7; 10 positions agree with TRBD2. In germline, CDR1 is MNHEY, CDR2 SMNVEV (reference sequence). V dropped 3 bases and J dropped 6; count of bases not matched to a gene: 5. The CDR3 has 14 residues.

The chain has TRBV9 and TRBJ2-5; 12 bases map to TRBD2. Unmatched junction bases numbered 5, after V lost 2 bases and J lost 0 bases. This CDR3 has 17 residues. Per germline, CDR1 SGDLS and CDR2 YYNGEE. In nucleotides, the CDR3 is TGTGCCAGCAGCGTCAGCACTAGCGGGGGGTACCAAGAGACCCAGTACTTC. It translates to CASSVSTSGGYQETQYF.

The CDR3 DNA is TGTGCCAGCAGAAACCGGGACAGAGGTGGCTACACCTTC. Encoded protein: CASRNRDRGGYTF. V usage is TRBV27 and J usage is TRBJ1-2, with 7 bases that match TRBD1. CDR3 length: 13 amino acids. V trimming: 6 bases; J trimming: 7 bases; junction bases outside the gene matches: 8. Germline V gene lookup returns CDR1 MNHEY and CDR2 SMNVEV (reference sequence).

The chain uses TRBV6-5 and TRBJ2-1, with 7 bases that match TRBD2. This CDR3 has 16 amino acids. Germline lookup yields CDR1 MNHEY and CDR2 SVGAGI. J was trimmed by 3 bases and V by 0 bases; bases with no gene match: 5. Here the CDR3 DNA reads TGTGCCAGCAGTTACTCGGCGGGAGTCATCTACAATGAGCAGTTCTTC. Its protein is CASSYSAGVIYNEQFF.

The chain carries TRBV10-3 and TRBJ2-1; TRBD1 matches 10 bases. This CDR3 has 16 residues. CDR1 is ENHRY, CDR2 SYGVKD, per germline. Trimming cost V 8 bases and J 7 bases; bases outside gene matches: 14. The CDR3 spells CAIGVTGTGEWNEQFF. Here the CDR3 DNA reads TGTGCCATCGGGGTTACCGGGACAGGGGAGTGGAATGAGCAGTTCTTC.

The J gene is TRBJ1-1, the V gene TRBV9; 7 nucleotides align to TRBD1. The CDR3 extends over 16 amino acids. V trimming: 3 bases; J trimming: 3 bases; junction bases outside the gene matches: 11. CDR1 SGDLS and CDR2 YYNGEE come from the germline V gene. CDR3 residues: CASSADSTGLDTEAFF. The CDR3 bases are TGTGCCAGCAGCGCTGACTCGACAGGGTTAGACACTGAAGCTTTCTTT.